The source of this T cell receptor (beta chain) is a study of blood T cells in healthy people across ages. Background on the study: Template switching picked up about one barcoded beta molecule for each two T cells.

Sample-barcoded 5' priming and a J-beta primer mix drove a second PCR of 7 to 11 cycles. TCRdb recomputed calls from the 5' RACE reads with MiXCR, one row per CDR3 protein. The sample holds 1.2 million to 1.5 million distinct CDR3 sequences, about 40% seen once. This sequence was found in a woman between 18 and 30 years old in good health. Specimen: blood.

For the CDR3, the DNA is TGTGCCAGCAGTCCGCTAGCTTTTAAGGATGAGCAGTTCTTC. Residues: CASSPLAFKDEQFF. This chain links TRBV12-3 or TRBV12-4 with TRBJ2-1, with TRBD2 as a possible D gene (5 bases). V lost 5 bases and J lost 8, with 16 bases in between. The CDR3 length is 14 residues.